This entry features one T cell receptor (beta chain) sequence. Its antigen remains unidentified. These data come from a study of cytomegalovirus exposure and HLA in healthy donors. Use of 60 Vbeta and 13 Jbeta primers characterized the PCR. Repertoires were generated with immunoSEQ multiplex PCR, while TCRdb's copy carries only in-frame clones and drops some. The table lists about 150,000 clones, over 60% of them singletons. Findings of the study overall: A missense variant in DCLRE1C was later tied to TCR beta V- and J-gene trimming.

The germline V gene has CDR1 MNHEY and CDR2 SMNVEV (reference sequence). The ends lost 5 bases at V and 6 bases at J; junction bases unmatched: 9. CDR3 length: 14 amino acids. V and J are TRBV27 and TRBJ1-1, with 7 bases aligning to TRBD1. Sequencing was performed on PBMCs. The source of this sequence is a woman between 40 and 50 years old in good health and CMV-seronegative. The CDR3 DNA sequence: TGTGCCAGCAGTGTCGGGACAGCGCTATCTGAAGCTTTCTTT. Protein product: CASSVGTALSEAFF.